A single sample gave rise to the 8 T cell receptor beta chains below, sequenced in a study of blood T cell repertoires in COVID-19. The assay was immunoSEQ multiplex PCR, and TCRdb's table has in-frame clones only and misses some. This repertoire shows 250,000 to 350,000 clones, 84% found once; its top ten account for 1.4% to 1.5%. Material: peripheral blood. Receptors originate from a human donor with COVID-19, enrolled during active disease. The donor label of this sample is uncertain.

The chain employs TRBV18 and TRBJ2-2; TRBD2 is a possible D gene (5 bases). This CDR3 is 14 amino acids long. Germline V gives CDR1 KGHSH, CDR2 LQKENI. Trimming left V 1 base short and J 3 bases short, with 6 bases between. Written as DNA, the CDR3 is TGTGCCAGCTCACCACGGGGAGACACCGGGGAGCTGTTTTTT. Residues: CASSPRGDTGELFF.

The J gene is TRBJ2-2, the V gene TRBV3-1 (or the pseudogene TRBV3-2), with TRBD1 as a possible D gene (6 bases). The CDR3 is 16 amino acids. CDR1 and CDR2 (germline): LGHDT, YNNKEL (reference sequence). V dropped 4 bases and J dropped 6 bases, with 18 bases sitting between them. The CDR3 DNA is TGTGCCAGCAGCCCTTATACCACAGGGAGCCCCGGGGAGCTGTTTTTT. Encoded protein: CASSPYTTGSPGELFF.

The V gene is TRBV6-6, the J gene TRBJ1-6; TRBD1 matches at 7 bases. The CDR3 length is 16 residues. The trim removed 2 bases at V and 10 bases at J, leaving 11 bases unmatched. Per germline, CDR1 MNHNY and CDR2 SVGAGI (reference sequence). The CDR3: CASSYTRTGDLSPLHF. The CDR3 coding sequence is TGTGCCAGCAGTTACACCCGGACAGGCGATCTGTCACCCCTCCACTTT.

V and J are TRBV6-6 and TRBJ1-4; 9 nucleotides line up with TRBD1. The V and J ends lost 7 bases and 5 bases, in that order; junction bases with no gene match: 5. Germline V gene data show CDR1 as MNHNY and CDR2 as SVGAGI (reference sequence). The CDR3 totals 14 residues. The CDR3 loop is CASTNGQGNEKLFF. In DNA, the CDR3 is TGTGCCAGCACCAACGGACAGGGGAATGAAAAACTGTTTTTT.

This clone has only a few counts. The J gene is TRBJ1-1, the V gene TRBV11-2; 7 positions agree with TRBD1. The V segment lost 4 bases and the J segment 3 bases; nucleotides outside the gene matches: 8. The CDR3 is made up of 15 amino acids. Germline CDR1 and CDR2: SGHAT and FQNNGV. In DNA form, the CDR3 reads TGTGCCAGCAGCTCCACGTACAGGGGCGACACTGAAGCTTTCTTT. This translates into CASSSTYRGDTEAFF.

The genes are TRBV6-5 and TRBJ2-7, with 8 bases aligning to TRBD1. J lost 5 bases, V lost 9 bases, and 15 bases had no gene match. The length of the CDR3 is 15 residues. The germline V gene encodes CDR1 MNHEY and CDR2 SVGAGI. The CDR3 DNA reads TGTGCCAGTGAATCATTCAGGGGGCTTTACGACGAGCAGTACTTC. Protein sequence: CASESFRGLYDEQYF.

The count of this clone is one. This sequence joins TRBV19 and TRBJ2-5; a weak D match, TRBD1 (6 bases). V gave up 2 bases and J gave up 5 bases, with 9 bases separating them. Germline V lookup: CDR1 LNHDA, CDR2 SQIVND (reference sequence). The CDR3 is 13 residues long. In DNA, the CDR3 is TGTGCCAGTAGTATACAGGGGCGGGAGACCCAGTACTTC. The encoded protein is CASSIQGRETQYF.

J is TRBJ1-1 and V is TRBV30, with TRBD1 matching over 9 bases. V gave up 4 bases and J gave up 10 bases; unmatched junction bases: 13. The CDR3 contains 14 residues. Germline V gives CDR1 GTSNPN, CDR2 SVGIG (reference sequence). This CDR3 reads CAWNRGLEGKGAFF. CDR3 DNA sequence: TGTGCCTGGAACAGGGGGCTGGAAGGGAAAGGAGCTTTCTTT.